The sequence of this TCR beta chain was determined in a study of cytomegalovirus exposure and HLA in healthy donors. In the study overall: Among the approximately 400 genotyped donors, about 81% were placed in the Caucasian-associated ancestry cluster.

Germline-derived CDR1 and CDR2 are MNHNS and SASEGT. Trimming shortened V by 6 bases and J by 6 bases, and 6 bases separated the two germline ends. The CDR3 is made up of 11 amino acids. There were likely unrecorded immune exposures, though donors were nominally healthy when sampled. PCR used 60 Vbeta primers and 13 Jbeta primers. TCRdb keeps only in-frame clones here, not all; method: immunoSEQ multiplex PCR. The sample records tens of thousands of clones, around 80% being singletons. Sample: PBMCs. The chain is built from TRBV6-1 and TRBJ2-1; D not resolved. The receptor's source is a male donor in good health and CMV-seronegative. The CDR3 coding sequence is TGTGCCAGCAGACTCCTCAATGAGCAGTTCTTC. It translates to CASRLLNEQFF.